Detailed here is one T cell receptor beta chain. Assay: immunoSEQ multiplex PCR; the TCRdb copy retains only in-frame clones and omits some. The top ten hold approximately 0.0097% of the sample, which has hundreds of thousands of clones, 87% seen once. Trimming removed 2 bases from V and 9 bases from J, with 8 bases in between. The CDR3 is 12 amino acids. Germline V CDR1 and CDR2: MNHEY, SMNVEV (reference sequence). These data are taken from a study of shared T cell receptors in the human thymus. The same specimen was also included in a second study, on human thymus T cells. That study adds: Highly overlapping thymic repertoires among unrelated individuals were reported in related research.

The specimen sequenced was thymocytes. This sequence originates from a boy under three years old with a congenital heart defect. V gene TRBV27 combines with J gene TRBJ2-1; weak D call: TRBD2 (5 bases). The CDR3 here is CASSLRGAEQFF. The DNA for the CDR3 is TGTGCCAGCAGTTTACGGGGTGCTGAGCAGTTCTTC.